These 8 T cell receptor beta chains share one sample of origin, sequenced in a study of technical replicates of blood from several donors. The assay was immunoSEQ multiplex PCR, and TCRdb's table has in-frame clones only and misses some. The sample contains around 80,000 clones, more than 80% of which appear only once. The specimen sequenced was T cells isolated from PBMCs. The receptors derive from a human donor in good health.

The chain couples TRBV5-4 to TRBJ2-5, with a tentative D call TRBD2 (6 bases). Germline V gene sequence: CDR1 SGHNT, CDR2 YYREEE (reference sequence). There are 15 residues in the CDR3. Trimming left V 2 bases short and J 5 bases short, with 16 bases between. CDR3: CASSFWRDPAETQYF. The CDR3 nucleotides are TGTGCCAGCAGCTTTTGGCGGGACCCAGCGGAGACCCAGTACTTC.

This clone appeared once. The chain combines TRBV5-5 with TRBJ2-1, with 10 bases fitting TRBD2. This CDR3 region has 15 residues. The V and J ends lost 3 bases and 3 bases, in that order; junction bases with no gene match: 3. In germline, CDR1 is SGHKS, CDR2 YYEKEE (reference sequence). Here the CDR3 reads CASSYTSGNYNEQFF. CDR3 sequence (DNA): TGTGCCAGCAGCTACACTAGCGGGAACTACAATGAGCAGTTCTTC.

The V call is TRBV5-4, the J call TRBJ2-1; 8 bases map to TRBD1. CDR1 is SGHNT, CDR2 YYREEE, per germline (reference sequence). Trimming cost V 1 base and J 8 bases; bases outside gene matches: 8. The CDR3 runs to 15 residues. Here the CDR3 reads CASSLTGGTQYEQFF. The CDR3 nucleotides are TGTGCCAGCAGCTTGACAGGGGGTACACAATATGAGCAGTTCTTC.

This chain's CDR3 is CASKDRAYKVQETQYF. The CDR3 DNA is TGTGCCAGCAAGGACAGGGCCTACAAAGTCCAGGAGACCCAGTACTTC. The rearrangement uses TRBV28 and TRBJ2-5; 8 bases are shared with TRBD1. There are 16 residues in the CDR3. From germline, CDR1 is MDHEN and CDR2 SYDVKM. Trimming cost V 7 bases and J 5 bases; bases outside gene matches: 15. Supplemented by reference TRBV28 and TRBJ2-5, the full variable domain reads DVKVTQSSRYLVKRTGEKVFLECVQDMDHENMFWYRQDPGLGLRLIYFSYDVKMKEKGDIPEGYSVSREKKERFSLILESASTNQTSMYLCASKDRAYKVQETQYFGPGTRLLVL.

This sequence joins TRBV9 and TRBJ2-3; D call uncertain. V lost 0 bases and J 7 bases, leaving 9 bases between the germline ends. The CDR3 is made up of 13 amino acids. Germline V gives CDR1 SGDLS, CDR2 YYNGEE. CDR3 bases: TGTGCCAGCAGCGTAGCGGAAGCGAATACGCAGTATTTT. Translated: CASSVAEANTQYF.

The chain links TRBV14 to TRBJ1-2; unclear D gene. The CDR3 is 14 amino acids. Trimming pared 1 base from V and 1 base from J, leaving 7 bases between. Germline lookup yields CDR1 SGHDN and CDR2 FVKESK. The CDR3 loop is CASSQVGFNYGYTF. DNA for the CDR3: TGTGCCAGCAGCCAAGTGGGCTTTAACTATGGCTACACCTTC. The full variable domain, completed using reference TRBV14 and TRBJ1-2, is EAGVTQFPSHSVIEKGQTVTLRCDPISGHDNLYWYRRVMGKEIKFLLHFVKESKQDESGMPNNRFLAERTGGTYSTLKVQPAELEDSGVYFCASSQVGFNYGYTFGSGTRLTVV.

As to this clone: One end of the junction is discordant with germline, which a read error may explain. The gene calls are TRBV11-2 and TRBJ2-1; 10 bases line up with TRBD2. This CDR3 has 15 amino acids. CDR1 is SGHAT and CDR2 is FQNNGV in the germline V gene. The CDR3 loop reads CASSFSSGSYDEQFF. The CDR3, as DNA: TGTGCCAGCAGCTTCTCTAGCGGGAGCTACGATGAGCAGTTCTTC.

The genes are TRBV14 and TRBJ2-2; D remains ambiguous. Germline assignment: CDR1 SGHDN and CDR2 FVKESK. Trimming pared 3 bases from V and 6 bases from J, leaving 5 bases between. This CDR3 contains 12 residues. For the CDR3, the DNA is TGTGCCAGCAGCCAGGGCTCCGGGGAGCTGTTTTTT. Its translation: CASSQGSGELFF.